The rows below give T cell receptor beta chains drawn from one sample of a study of cytomegalovirus exposure and HLA in healthy donors. The assay was immunoSEQ multiplex PCR, and TCRdb's table has in-frame clones only and misses some. Of some 200,000 clones in the sample, roughly 80% were seen once. Specimen: PBMCs. The receptors derive from a man aged 35-49 years in good health and CMV-seropositive. Each CDR3 is given with its conserved first and last residue. The D gene is left open where the match is weak. Size is stated for part of the rows, as once, few or many counts, or as a class when the clone is expanded.

D gene: -; V gene: TRBV7-9; clone size: few; J gene: TRBJ1-1; CDR3 protein: CSSSLGGGGAPEAFF; CDR3 DNA: TGTTCCAGCAGCTTAGGTGGAGGGGGGGCCCCTGAAGCTTTCTTT
D gene: -; V gene: TRBV7-8; clone size: -; J gene: TRBJ1-5; CDR3 protein: CATGPAHSNQPQHF; CDR3 DNA: TGTGCCACCGGTCCCGCTCATAGCAATCAGCCCCAGCATTTT
D gene: TRBD1; V gene: TRBV4-1; clone size: -; J gene: TRBJ2-3; CDR3 protein: CASSQGRDRGKYF; CDR3 DNA: TGCGCTAGCAGCCAAGGCCGGGACAGGGGAAAGTATTTT
D gene: -; V gene: TRBV4-3; clone size: -; J gene: TRBJ2-3; CDR3 protein: CASSPKGGRDTQYF; CDR3 DNA: TGCGCCAGCAGCCCAAAGGGCGGGCGAGATACGCAGTATTTT
D gene: -; V gene: TRBV30; clone size: few; J gene: TRBJ1-1; CDR3 protein: CAWRAKGGRTEAFF; CDR3 DNA: TGTGCCTGGAGGGCCAAGGGCGGGAGGACTGAAGCTTTCTTT
D gene: -; V gene: TRBV5-1; clone size: -; J gene: TRBJ2-2; CDR3 protein: CASGPGHLNTGELFF; CDR3 DNA: TGCGCCAGCGGACCGGGACACTTGAACACCGGGGAGCTGTTTTTT
D gene: TRBD1; V gene: TRBV7-2; clone size: few; J gene: TRBJ2-5; CDR3 protein: CASSLDRGLSETQYF; CDR3 DNA: TGTGCCAGCAGCCTCGACAGGGGGCTTTCGGAGACCCAGTACTTC
D gene: -; V gene: TRBV18; clone size: once; J gene: TRBJ1-2; CDR3 protein: CASSPQLLRNLRGYGYTF; CDR3 DNA: TGTGCCAGCTCACCACAACTCCTACGGAACCTCCGGGGGTATGGCTACACCTTC
D gene: TRBD2; V gene: TRBV25-1; clone size: -; J gene: TRBJ2-4; CDR3 protein: CASSEYSGIGLSNIQYF; CDR3 DNA: TGTGCCAGCAGTGAATATAGCGGGATAGGTTTGTCGAACATTCAGTACTTC
D gene: -; V gene: TRBV2; clone size: -; J gene: TRBJ1-2; CDR3 protein: CASSVLKTEVNYGYTF; CDR3 DNA: TGTGCCAGCAGTGTACTGAAGACTGAAGTGAACTATGGCTACACCTTC
D gene: -; V gene: TRBV2; clone size: -; J gene: TRBJ2-7; CDR3 protein: CASSGVFSYEQYF; CDR3 DNA: TGTGCCAGCTCGGGGGTATTTTCCTACGAGCAGTACTTC
D gene: -; V gene: TRBV7-2; clone size: -; J gene: TRBJ1-4; CDR3 protein: CASSFHSFNEKLFF; CDR3 DNA: TGTGCCAGCAGCTTCCACAGCTTTAATGAAAAACTGTTTTTT
D gene: -; V gene: TRBV6-5; clone size: -; J gene: TRBJ1-1; CDR3 protein: CASSRILNTEAFF; CDR3 DNA: TGTGCCAGCAGCCGTATTTTGAACACTGAAGCTTTCTTT
D gene: TRBD1; V gene: TRBV19; clone size: -; J gene: TRBJ2-3; CDR3 protein: CASSEYRTGVPGRDTQYF; CDR3 DNA: TGTGCCAGTAGTGAGTACAGGACAGGGGTCCCAGGCCGAGATACGCAGTATTTT
D gene: -; V gene: TRBV7-9; clone size: -; J gene: TRBJ2-7; CDR3 protein: CASIKGEGAYEQYF; CDR3 DNA: TGTGCCAGCATCAAGGGGGAGGGAGCCTACGAGCAGTACTTC
D gene: TRBD1; V gene: TRBV11-2; clone size: -; J gene: TRBJ1-4; CDR3 protein: CASSSDRNHEKLFF; CDR3 DNA: TGTGCCAGCAGCTCGGACAGGAACCATGAAAAACTGTTTTTT
D gene: TRBD1; V gene: TRBV7-7; clone size: -; J gene: TRBJ2-7; CDR3 protein: CASSSFPGQAYEQYF; CDR3 DNA: TGTGCTAGCAGCAGCTTCCCCGGACAGGCCTACGAGCAGTACTTC
D gene: -; V gene: TRBV5-4; clone size: -; J gene: TRBJ2-7; CDR3 protein: CASSLSDISYEQYF; CDR3 DNA: TGTGCCAGCAGCTTATCGGACATTTCCTACGAGCAGTACTTC
D gene: -; V gene: TRBV7-2; clone size: -; J gene: TRBJ1-4; CDR3 protein: CASSLRGPGTLNEKLFF; CDR3 DNA: TGTGCCAGCAGCTTAAGAGGGCCCGGTACCCTTAATGAAAAACTGTTTTTT
D gene: TRBD1; V gene: TRBV18; clone size: -; J gene: TRBJ1-1; CDR3 protein: CASSRQGIAGNTEAFF; CDR3 DNA: TGTGCCAGCTCACGACAGGGCATAGCAGGGAACACTGAAGCTTTCTTT
D gene: -; V gene: TRBV5-6; clone size: -; J gene: TRBJ2-1; CDR3 protein: CASSLATGGSYNEQFF; CDR3 DNA: TGTGCCAGCAGCTTGGCTACAGGAGGGTCCTACAATGAGCAGTTCTTC
D gene: TRBD2; V gene: TRBV27; clone size: few; J gene: TRBJ2-7; CDR3 protein: CASRKSLTSGGGTYEQYF; CDR3 DNA: TGTGCCAGCCGAAAGTCCCTGACTAGCGGGGGGGGTACCTACGAGCAGTACTTC
D gene: TRBD2; V gene: TRBV9; clone size: -; J gene: TRBJ2-3; CDR3 protein: CASSTRLASFTNPTDTQYF; CDR3 DNA: TGTGCCAGCAGCACTCGACTAGCAAGCTTCACGAACCCCACAGATACGCAGTATTTT
D gene: -; V gene: TRBV5-1; clone size: -; J gene: TRBJ1-1; CDR3 protein: CASSYQGSEAFF; CDR3 DNA: TGCGCCAGCAGCTATCAGGGGTCTGAAGCTTTCTTT
D gene: TRBD1; V gene: TRBV5-4; clone size: -; J gene: TRBJ2-7; CDR3 protein: CASSSQGVYEQYF; CDR3 DNA: TGTGCCAGCAGCTCGCAGGGGGTATACGAGCAGTACTTC
D gene: TRBD1; V gene: TRBV27; clone size: -; J gene: TRBJ2-2; CDR3 protein: CASSIWTGGDSGELFF; CDR3 DNA: TGTGCCAGCAGTATATGGACAGGGGGCGATTCCGGGGAGCTGTTTTTT
D gene: -; V gene: TRBV7-6; clone size: -; J gene: TRBJ2-7; CDR3 protein: CASSPRAGHLRDEQYF; CDR3 DNA: TGTGCCAGCAGCCCCAGGGCAGGGCACCTTAGGGACGAGCAGTACTTC
D gene: -; V gene: TRBV7-3; clone size: -; J gene: TRBJ1-2; CDR3 protein: CASSLLPGRGLSYGYTF; CDR3 DNA: TGTGCCAGCAGCTTACTCCCGGGCCGGGGGTTAAGCTATGGCTACACCTTC
D gene: TRBD2; V gene: TRBV13; clone size: -; J gene: TRBJ2-3; CDR3 protein: CASSFTRGGQWSTDTQYF; CDR3 DNA: TGTGCCAGCAGCTTTACGCGGGGGGGGCAGTGGAGCACAGATACGCAGTATTTT
D gene: TRBD1; V gene: TRBV4-1; clone size: -; J gene: TRBJ2-7; CDR3 protein: CASSQEKRQGYEQYF; CDR3 DNA: TGCGCCAGCAGCCAAGAGAAGAGACAGGGCTACGAGCAGTACTTC
D gene: -; V gene: TRBV6-6; clone size: -; J gene: TRBJ1-1; CDR3 protein: CASVGLEENTEAFF; CDR3 DNA: TGTGCCAGCGTTGGATTAGAGGAGAACACTGAAGCTTTCTTT
D gene: -; V gene: TRBV19; clone size: -; J gene: TRBJ2-7; CDR3 protein: CASSGLAYEQYF; CDR3 DNA: TGTGCCAGTAGCGGACTCGCCTACGAGCAGTACTTC
D gene: -; V gene: TRBV7-2; clone size: -; J gene: TRBJ2-7; CDR3 protein: CASKLFGGGASYEQYF; CDR3 DNA: TGTGCCAGCAAGTTATTCGGTGGGGGGGCGTCCTACGAGCAGTACTTC
D gene: -; V gene: TRBV11-2; clone size: -; J gene: TRBJ1-6; CDR3 protein: CASSLAGSNSPLHF; CDR3 DNA: TGTGCCAGCAGCTTAGCCGGGTCTAATTCACCCCTCCACTTT
D gene: TRBD1; V gene: TRBV7-2; clone size: -; J gene: TRBJ2-7; CDR3 protein: CASSLRQGRLYEQYF; CDR3 DNA: TGTGCCAGCAGCCTGCGACAGGGACGCCTCTACGAGCAGTACTTC
D gene: TRBD1; V gene: TRBV18; clone size: -; J gene: TRBJ1-1; CDR3 protein: CASSPYSTGGGTEAFF; CDR3 DNA: TGTGCCAGCTCACCATATAGTACAGGGGGAGGCACTGAAGCTTTCTTT
D gene: -; V gene: TRBV5-4; clone size: few; J gene: TRBJ2-7; CDR3 protein: CASSPGGSYEQYF; CDR3 DNA: TGTGCCAGCAGCCCCGGGGGAAGCTACGAGCAGTACTTC
D gene: TRBD2; V gene: TRBV7-6; clone size: -; J gene: TRBJ2-2; CDR3 protein: CASSRGLAGGIRTGELFF; CDR3 DNA: TGTGCCAGCAGCCGGGGACTAGCGGGGGGCATTCGGACCGGGGAGCTGTTTTTT
D gene: -; V gene: TRBV5-1; clone size: -; J gene: TRBJ1-4; CDR3 protein: CASSGDRHATNEKLFF; CDR3 DNA: TGCGCCAGCAGCGGCGACAGGCATGCAACTAATGAAAAACTGTTTTTT
D gene: TRBD1; V gene: TRBV29-1; clone size: -; J gene: TRBJ1-4; CDR3 protein: CSVEDLPQTGGLGKLFF; CDR3 DNA: TGCAGCGTTGAAGATCTTCCACAGACAGGGGGGCTGGGGAAACTGTTTTTT
D gene: -; V gene: TRBV5-1; clone size: -; J gene: TRBJ2-3; CDR3 protein: CASSLGSRSQYF; CDR3 DNA: TGCGCCAGCAGCTTGGGGTCGAGGTCGCAGTATTTT
D gene: -; V gene: TRBV2; clone size: -; J gene: TRBJ2-5; CDR3 protein: CASIDRKLVSKTQYF; CDR3 DNA: TGTGCCAGCATCGACCGCAAACTAGTATCAAAGACCCAGTACTTC
D gene: TRBD1; V gene: TRBV7-3; clone size: -; J gene: TRBJ2-7; CDR3 protein: CASSPPRTGRYEQYF; CDR3 DNA: TGTGCCAGCAGCCCCCCCCGGACAGGCCGCTACGAGCAGTACTTC
D gene: -; V gene: TRBV27; clone size: few; J gene: TRBJ2-3; CDR3 protein: CASLSTDTQYF; CDR3 DNA: TGTGCCAGCCTCTCCACAGATACGCAGTATTTT
D gene: -; V gene: TRBV11-1; clone size: -; J gene: TRBJ1-5; CDR3 protein: CASSAVTGPQHF; CDR3 DNA: TGTGCCAGCAGCGCCGTCACGGGGCCCCAGCATTTT
D gene: -; V gene: TRBV4-3; clone size: -; J gene: TRBJ2-3; CDR3 protein: CASSQEAGGSLTDTQYF; CDR3 DNA: TGCGCCAGCAGCCAAGAGGCAGGGGGGTCGCTCACAGATACGCAGTATTTT
D gene: TRBD1; V gene: TRBV6-6; clone size: -; J gene: TRBJ1-6; CDR3 protein: CASSRDRGQGSPLHF; CDR3 DNA: TGTGCCAGCAGTAGAGACAGGGGCCAAGGGTCACCCCTCCACTTT
D gene: -; V gene: TRBV5-4; clone size: -; J gene: TRBJ1-2; CDR3 protein: CASSIAGPYYGYTF; CDR3 DNA: TGTGCCAGCAGCATCGCAGGGCCCTACTATGGCTACACCTTC
D gene: TRBD2; V gene: TRBV2; clone size: -; J gene: TRBJ2-3; CDR3 protein: CASSPLRGGGTDTQYF; CDR3 DNA: TGTGCCAGCAGCCCCCTCAGGGGCGGGGGGACAGATACGCAGTATTTT
D gene: TRBD2; V gene: TRBV7-6; clone size: few; J gene: TRBJ2-7; CDR3 protein: CASSLGGSGGNYEQYF; CDR3 DNA: TGTGCCAGCAGCTTAGGGGGTAGCGGGGGGAATTACGAGCAGTACTTC
D gene: -; V gene: TRBV30; clone size: -; J gene: TRBJ1-4; CDR3 protein: CAWRERPYGKLFF; CDR3 DNA: TGTGCCTGGAGGGAAAGGCCTTACGGGAAACTGTTTTTT
D gene: -; V gene: TRBV5-4; clone size: -; J gene: TRBJ1-1; CDR3 protein: CASSFGGRGNTEAFF; CDR3 DNA: TGTGCCAGCAGCTTTGGGGGCAGGGGAAACACTGAAGCTTTCTTT
D gene: -; V gene: TRBV9; clone size: -; J gene: TRBJ2-2; CDR3 protein: CASSVGTTYTGEPFF; CDR3 DNA: TGTGCCAGCAGCGTAGGGACTACGTACACCGGGGAGCCGTTTTTT
D gene: TRBD2; V gene: TRBV4-3; clone size: -; J gene: TRBJ2-7; CDR3 protein: CASSRGLAGAYEQYF; CDR3 DNA: TGCGCCAGCAGCCGGGGACTAGCGGGGGCCTACGAGCAGTACTTC
D gene: TRBD1; V gene: TRBV7-2; clone size: -; J gene: TRBJ2-1; CDR3 protein: CASSLDGQGLNEQFF; CDR3 DNA: TGTGCCAGCAGCTTAGATGGACAGGGTTTAAATGAGCAGTTCTTC